The 4 T cell receptor beta chains below come from one sample, sequenced in a study of CD8 T cells in ankylosing spondylitis. TCRdb processed the 5' RACE reads anew with MiXCR; each CDR3 protein has one entry. The sample lists some 40,000 distinct CDR3 sequences, 3% to 3.5% occurring once. Sequenced sample: blood, either unsorted or a sorted T cell fraction (not recorded which). The receptors were gathered from a male donor with ankylosing spondylitis or in good health (not recorded which).

In this sample, this clonotype turned up many times. The chain links TRBV9 to TRBJ1-2; D unclear. From germline, CDR1 is SGDLS and CDR2 YYNGEE. The ends were cut back, 4 bases at V and 3 bases at J, with 7 bases in the middle. The CDR3 extends over 12 amino acids. The CDR3 DNA reads TGTGCCAGCAGCACCCGAGACTATGGCTACACCTTC. Translated: CASSTRDYGYTF.

This clonotype was recorded many times. V usage is TRBV9 and J usage is TRBJ1-4; D gene uncertain. Deletions cut 0 bases from V and 7 bases from J, with 16 bases between. Germline V gene lookup returns CDR1 SGDLS and CDR2 YYNGEE. The CDR3 loop spans 16 amino acids. CDR3 protein: CASSVGIGRSVEKLFF. CDR3 DNA: TGTGCCAGCAGCGTAGGGATAGGACGGTCTGTTGAAAAACTGTTTTTT. The full variable domain, with the rest looked up from reference TRBV9 and TRBJ1-4, is DSGVTQTPKHLITATGQRVTLRCSPRSGDLSVYWYQQSLDQGLQFLIQYYNGEERAKGNILERFSAQQFPDLHSELNLSSLELGDSALYFCASSVGIGRSVEKLFFGSGTQLSVL.

The sample holds many counts of this clonotype. This chain links TRBV9 with TRBJ2-2, with D possibly being TRBD1 (6 bases). The germline V gene encodes CDR1 SGDLS and CDR2 YYNGEE. The CDR3 contains 14 residues. Trimming pared 2 bases from V and 3 bases from J, leaving 8 bases between. The CDR3 nucleotides read TGTGCCAGCAGCGTGGACAGTTACACCGGGGAGCTGTTTTTT. This codes for CASSVDSYTGELFF.

The V call is TRBV9, the J call TRBJ2-5; the match to TRBD2 covers 8 bases. The J segment lost 0 bases and the V segment lost 0 bases, leaving 7 bases of the junction unmatched. Germline CDR1 SGDLS, CDR2 YYNGEE. This CDR3 region has 17 residues. The CDR3 DNA sequence: TGTGCCAGCAGCGTAGGTACCCAGCGGGGGTACCAAGAGACCCAGTACTTC. The encoded protein is CASSVGTQRGYQETQYF.